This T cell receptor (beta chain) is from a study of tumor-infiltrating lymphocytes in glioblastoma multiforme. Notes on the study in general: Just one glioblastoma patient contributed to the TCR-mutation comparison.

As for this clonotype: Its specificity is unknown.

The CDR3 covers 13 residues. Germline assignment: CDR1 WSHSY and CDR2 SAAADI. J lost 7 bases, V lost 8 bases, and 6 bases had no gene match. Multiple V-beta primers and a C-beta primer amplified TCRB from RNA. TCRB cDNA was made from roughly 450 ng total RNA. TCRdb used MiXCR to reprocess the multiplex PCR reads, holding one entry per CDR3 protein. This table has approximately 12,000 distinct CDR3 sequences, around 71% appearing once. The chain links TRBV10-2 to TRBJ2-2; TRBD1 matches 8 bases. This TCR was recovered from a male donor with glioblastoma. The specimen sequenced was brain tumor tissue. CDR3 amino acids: CASYTGGLGELFF. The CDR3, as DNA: TGCGCCAGCTATACAGGGGGGCTCGGGGAGCTGTTTTTT.